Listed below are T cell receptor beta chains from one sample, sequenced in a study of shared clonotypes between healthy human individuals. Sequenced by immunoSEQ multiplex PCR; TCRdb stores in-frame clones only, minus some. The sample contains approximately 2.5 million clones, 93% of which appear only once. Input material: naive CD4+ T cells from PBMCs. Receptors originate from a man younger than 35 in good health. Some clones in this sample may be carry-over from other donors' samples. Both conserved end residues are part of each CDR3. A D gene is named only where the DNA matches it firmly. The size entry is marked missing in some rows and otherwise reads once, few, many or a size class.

CDR3aa: CASRQGGYGYTF; CDR3nt: TGTGCCAGCAGACAGGGTGGCTATGGCTACACCTTC; j_gene: TRBJ1-2; d_gene: -; abundance: -; v_gene: TRBV28
CDR3aa: CASSYPSAGAPNEQFF; CDR3nt: TGTGCCAGCAGTTACCCCTCAGCGGGGGCCCCCAATGAGCAGTTCTTC; j_gene: TRBJ2-1; d_gene: TRBD2; abundance: -; v_gene: TRBV6-6
CDR3aa: CASRGLSSSYNEQFF; CDR3nt: TGTGCCAGCAGAGGCTTGTCGAGCTCCTACAATGAGCAGTTCTTC; j_gene: TRBJ2-1; d_gene: -; abundance: -; v_gene: TRBV7-2
CDR3aa: CASSVDRLSNTQYF; CDR3nt: TGTGCCAGCAGTGTGGACAGGTTGTCAAATACGCAGTATTTT; j_gene: TRBJ2-3; d_gene: TRBD1; abundance: -; v_gene: TRBV27
CDR3aa: CASSLDGVSTSYSGNTIYF; CDR3nt: TGCGCCAGCAGCTTAGACGGGGTTTCGACTTCTTACTCTGGAAACACCATATATTTT; j_gene: TRBJ1-3; d_gene: -; abundance: -; v_gene: TRBV5-1
CDR3aa: CASSPASGRKETQYF; CDR3nt: TGTGCCAGCAGTCCTGCTAGCGGGAGAAAAGAGACCCAGTACTTC; j_gene: TRBJ2-5; d_gene: TRBD2; abundance: -; v_gene: TRBV7-2
CDR3aa: CASRFGTGLAPEQYF; CDR3nt: TGTGCAAGTCGCTTCGGGACGGGACTAGCGCCCGAGCAGTACTTC; j_gene: TRBJ2-7; d_gene: -; abundance: -; v_gene: TRBV12-2
CDR3aa: CASSRFRTGVVETQYF; CDR3nt: TGTGCCAGCAGCCGATTCCGGACAGGGGTGGTGGAGACCCAGTACTTC; j_gene: TRBJ2-5; d_gene: TRBD1; abundance: -; v_gene: TRBV28
CDR3aa: CASKHLAEPTNIQYF; CDR3nt: TGTGCCAGCAAACACCTAGCGGAACCTACAAACATTCAGTACTTC; j_gene: TRBJ2-4; d_gene: TRBD2; abundance: -; v_gene: TRBV6-1
CDR3aa: CASSLLRVGSHSYEQYF; CDR3nt: TGTGCCAGCAGCTTGCTAAGAGTTGGGAGTCATTCCTACGAGCAGTACTTC; j_gene: TRBJ2-7; d_gene: -; abundance: -; v_gene: TRBV5-6
CDR3aa: CASSFREIGVAGSYEQYF; CDR3nt: TGTGCCAGCAGCTTTCGAGAGATTGGGGTAGCGGGGTCCTACGAGCAGTACTTC; j_gene: TRBJ2-7; d_gene: TRBD2; abundance: -; v_gene: TRBV7-2
CDR3aa: CATRRRGASGRDYNEQFF; CDR3nt: TGTGCCACCAGGAGGCGTGGAGCTAGCGGGAGGGATTACAATGAGCAGTTCTTC; j_gene: TRBJ2-1; d_gene: TRBD2; abundance: -; v_gene: TRBV7-9
CDR3aa: CASSPHRVPLDYGYTF; CDR3nt: TGTGCCAGCAGCCCGCACAGGGTCCCCCTTGACTATGGCTACACCTTC; j_gene: TRBJ1-2; d_gene: -; abundance: -; v_gene: TRBV9
CDR3aa: CASSGDSGGDTQYF; CDR3nt: TGCGCCAGCAGCGGAGACAGTGGGGGAGATACGCAGTATTTT; j_gene: TRBJ2-3; d_gene: -; abundance: -; v_gene: TRBV5-1
CDR3aa: CASSPQGSGNTIYF; CDR3nt: TGTGCCAGCAGTCCTCAGGGTTCTGGAAACACCATATATTTT; j_gene: TRBJ1-3; d_gene: -; abundance: -; v_gene: TRBV6-5
CDR3aa: CASSAGPRLVHEQFF; CDR3nt: TGTGCCAGCAGCGCGGGACCCCGGCTAGTACATGAGCAGTTCTTC; j_gene: TRBJ2-1; d_gene: -; abundance: -; v_gene: TRBV9
CDR3aa: CASSRLWNQREKGGETQYF; CDR3nt: TGTGCCAGCAGCAGGCTCTGGAACCAGCGGGAGAAGGGAGGAGAGACCCAGTACTTC; j_gene: TRBJ2-5; d_gene: TRBD2; abundance: -; v_gene: TRBV7-2
CDR3aa: CASSLAWTGRETQYF; CDR3nt: TGTGCCAGCAGCTTAGCGTGGACAGGGCGAGAGACCCAGTACTTC; j_gene: TRBJ2-5; d_gene: TRBD1; abundance: -; v_gene: TRBV7-9
CDR3aa: CASSLEGSMSYTF; CDR3nt: TGCGCCAGCAGCTTGGAGGGCAGTATGAGCTACACCTTC; j_gene: TRBJ1-2; d_gene: -; abundance: -; v_gene: TRBV5-1
CDR3aa: CASSLGQGMTDTQYF; CDR3nt: TGCGCCAGCAGCTTGGGGCAGGGGATGACAGATACGCAGTATTTT; j_gene: TRBJ2-3; d_gene: -; abundance: -; v_gene: TRBV5-1
CDR3aa: CASSHPGLSGANVLTF; CDR3nt: TGTGCCAGCTCCCACCCCGGCCTCTCTGGGGCCAACGTCCTGACTTTC; j_gene: TRBJ2-6; d_gene: -; abundance: -; v_gene: TRBV18
CDR3aa: CASHGGLRGTGELFF; CDR3nt: TGTGCCAGCCACGGTGGCCTGAGGGGCACCGGGGAGCTGTTTTTT; j_gene: TRBJ2-2; d_gene: -; abundance: once; v_gene: TRBV2
CDR3aa: CASTPLGEGNNEQFF; CDR3nt: TGTGCCAGCACCCCTTTGGGGGAGGGGAACAATGAGCAGTTCTTC; j_gene: TRBJ2-1; d_gene: TRBD2; abundance: -; v_gene: TRBV6-6
CDR3aa: CASSKDRGEDTIYF; CDR3nt: TGTGCCAGCAGCAAAGACAGGGGAGAAGACACCATATATTTT; j_gene: TRBJ1-3; d_gene: TRBD1; abundance: -; v_gene: TRBV2
CDR3aa: CSVWAGGLRQFF; CDR3nt: TGCAGCGTTTGGGCAGGGGGTCTGAGGCAGTTCTTC; j_gene: TRBJ2-1; d_gene: TRBD1; abundance: -; v_gene: TRBV29-1
CDR3aa: CASSSLDRANGYTF; CDR3nt: TGTGCCAGCAGTTCGCTGGACAGGGCGAATGGCTACACCTTC; j_gene: TRBJ1-2; d_gene: TRBD1; abundance: -; v_gene: TRBV28